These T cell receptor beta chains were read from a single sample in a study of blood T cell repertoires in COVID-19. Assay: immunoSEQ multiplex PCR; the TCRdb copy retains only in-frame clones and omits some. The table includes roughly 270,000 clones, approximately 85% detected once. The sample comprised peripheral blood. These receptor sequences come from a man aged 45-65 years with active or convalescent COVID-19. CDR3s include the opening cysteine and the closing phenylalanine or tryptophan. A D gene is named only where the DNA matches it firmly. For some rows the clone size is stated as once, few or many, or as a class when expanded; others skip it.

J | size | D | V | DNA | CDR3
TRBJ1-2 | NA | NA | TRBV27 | TGTGCCAGCAAAGAGGGCCCCGGGGTTGGCTACACCTTC | CASKEGPGVGYTF
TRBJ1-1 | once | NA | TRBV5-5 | TGTGCCAGCAGCTTGGCCGCGTACACTGAAGCTTTCTTT | CASSLAAYTEAFF
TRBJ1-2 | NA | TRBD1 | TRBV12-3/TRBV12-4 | TGTGCCAGCACTCAAAACAGGGGCGGCGGCTACACCTTC | CASTQNRGGGYTF
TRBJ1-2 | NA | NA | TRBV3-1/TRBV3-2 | TGTGCCAGCAGCCCCGGACAAGGCCTCTATGGCTACACCTTC | CASSPGQGLYGYTF
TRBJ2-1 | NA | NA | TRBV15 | TGTGCCACCAGCCCCCTCGGGGGCGGGAGATCCAATGAGCAGTTCTTC | CATSPLGGGRSNEQFF
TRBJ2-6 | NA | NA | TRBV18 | TGTGCCAGCTCACGTAAGGGGGATGGGGCCAACGTCCTGACTTTC | CASSRKGDGANVLTF
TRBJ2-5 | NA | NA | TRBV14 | TGTGCCAGCAGCCCACGACTAGGCGACGAGACCCAGTACTTC | CASSPRLGDETQYF
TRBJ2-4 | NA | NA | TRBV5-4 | TGTGCCAGCAGCTTGGACAGGGGGGGGAACATTCAGTACTTC | CASSLDRGGNIQYF
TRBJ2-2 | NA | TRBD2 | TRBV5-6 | TGTGCCAGCAGGCCGGGACTAGCGGGCTGGGACACCGGGGAGCTGTTTTTT | CASRPGLAGWDTGELFF
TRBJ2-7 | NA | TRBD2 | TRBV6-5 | TGTGCCAGCAGTTACGGGACTAGTCGCTACGAGCAGTACTTC | CASSYGTSRYEQYF
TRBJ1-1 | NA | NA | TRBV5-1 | TGCGCCAGCGGGGGAGGGGACACTGAAGCTTTCTTT | CASGGGDTEAFF
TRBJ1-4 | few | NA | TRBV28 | TGTGCCAGCAGCCTGGAGGGAGCTAATGAAAAACTGTTTTTT | CASSLEGANEKLFF
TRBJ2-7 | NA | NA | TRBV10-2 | TGCGCCAGCAAAAGATTTGGCGGGGTTAGCTCCTACGAGCAGTACTTC | CASKRFGGVSSYEQYF
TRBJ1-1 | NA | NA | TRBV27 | TGTGCCAGCAGCCGAAGGATGGGAGTCACTGAAGCTTTCTTT | CASSRRMGVTEAFF
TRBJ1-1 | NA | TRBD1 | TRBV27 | TGTGCCAGCAGTTTATCCACAGGGGGTTTGACTGAAGCTTTCTTT | CASSLSTGGLTEAFF
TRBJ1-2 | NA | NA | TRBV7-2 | TGTGCCAGCAGCTCCCAAGGGGCTCGAAGGCCCTATGGCTACACCTTC | CASSSQGARRPYGYTF
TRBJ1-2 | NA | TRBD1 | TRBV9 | TGTGCCAGCAGCGTAGGGTCAGGGGGCCTCTATGGCTACACCTTC | CASSVGSGGLYGYTF
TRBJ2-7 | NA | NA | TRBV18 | TGTGCCAGCTCAGATGGAGGGGCTTACGAGCAGTACTTC | CASSDGGAYEQYF
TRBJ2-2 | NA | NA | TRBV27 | TGTGCCAGCAGTTCCCCGGGAGCTGAAGCCGGGGAGCTGTTTTTT | CASSSPGAEAGELFF
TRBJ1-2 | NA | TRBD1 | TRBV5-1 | TGCGCCAGCTCCCCGACAGGGGGCTCGGGTGGCTACACCTTC | CASSPTGGSGGYTF
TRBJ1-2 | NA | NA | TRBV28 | TGTGCCAGCACGCCCGGGGGGCAACACTATGGCTACACCTTC | CASTPGGQHYGYTF
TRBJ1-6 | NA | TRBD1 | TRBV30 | TGTGCCTGGAATTCACAGGGGACCTATAATTCACCCCTCCACTTT | CAWNSQGTYNSPLHF
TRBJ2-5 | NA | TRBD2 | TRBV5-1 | TGCGCCAGCAGCTTGGCGGCGGGAGGAACGTTACAGACCCAGTACTTC | CASSLAAGGTLQTQYF
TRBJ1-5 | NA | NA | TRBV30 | TGTGCCTGGACACAGGGAGGCAATCAGCCCCAGCATTTT | CAWTQGGNQPQHF
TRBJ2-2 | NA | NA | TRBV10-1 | TGCGCCAGCAGTGGCCCGGGCCGGGGCGGGGAGCTGTTTTTT | CASSGPGRGGELFF
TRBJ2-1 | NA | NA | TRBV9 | TGTGCCAGCAGCCCCCTTGGCGGGTCGCCCAATGAGCAGTTCTTC | CASSPLGGSPNEQFF
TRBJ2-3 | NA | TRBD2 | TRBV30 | TGTGCCTGGACCAAGGCGGGAGGTGTCACAGATACGCAGTATTTT | CAWTKAGGVTDTQYF
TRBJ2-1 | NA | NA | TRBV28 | TGTGCCAGCAGTTCTCCCGGTATCTATGAGCAGTTCTTC | CASSSPGIYEQFF
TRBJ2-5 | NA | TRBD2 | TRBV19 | TGTGCCAGTAGTAGCGGGAGCCGGGTGGAGACCCAGTACTTC | CASSSGSRVETQYF
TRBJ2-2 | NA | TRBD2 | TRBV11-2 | TGTGCCAGCAGCTCCGAGCGGGAACGGTGGACCGGGGAGCTGTTTTTT | CASSSERERWTGELFF
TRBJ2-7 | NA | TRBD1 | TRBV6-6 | TGTGCCAGCAGTTACGTGCGACAGGGGGCAGTCGAGCAGTACTTC | CASSYVRQGAVEQYF
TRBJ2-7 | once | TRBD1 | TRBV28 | TGTGCCAGCAGCCCAAGGGACAGGGGGCTTCAGCAGTACTTC | CASSPRDRGLQQYF
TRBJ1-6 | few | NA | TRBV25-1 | TGTGCCAGCAGTGAATGGGGCAGGCTCAATTCACCCCTCCACTTT | CASSEWGRLNSPLHF
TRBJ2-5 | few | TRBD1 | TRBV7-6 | TGTGCCAGCAGCTTAGGTCAGGGGGTGCTGACCCAGTACTTC | CASSLGQGVLTQYF
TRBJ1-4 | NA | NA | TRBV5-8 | TGTGCCAGCAGCTTTCGCCTTGCGTCCAGCGTGGTGTTTTTT | CASSFRLASSVVFF
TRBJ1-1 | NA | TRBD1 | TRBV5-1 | TGCGCCAGCAGCACTGGACAGGGGTCCTGGAACACTGAAGCTTTCTTT | CASSTGQGSWNTEAFF
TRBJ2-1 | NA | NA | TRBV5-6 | TGTGCCAGCAGCTTGGTAGGGGCCAACTACAATGAGCAGTTCTTC | CASSLVGANYNEQFF
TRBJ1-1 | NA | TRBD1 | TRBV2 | TGTGCCAGCAGTGACCAGGGGGCGAGTAGGGGCACTGAAGCTTTCTTT | CASSDQGASRGTEAFF
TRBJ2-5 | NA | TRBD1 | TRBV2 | TGTGCCAGCAGCTTCGACAGGGGAAGGGAGACCCAGTACTTC | CASSFDRGRETQYF
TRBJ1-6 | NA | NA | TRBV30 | TGTGCCTGGATGGTGGGCCGAGGGTCACCCCTCCACTTT | CAWMVGRGSPLHF
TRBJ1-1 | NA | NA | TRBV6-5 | TGTGCCAGCAGTTCGGGACAAATGAACACTGAAGCTTTCTTT | CASSSGQMNTEAFF
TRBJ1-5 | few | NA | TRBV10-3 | TGTGCCACAGCCCCCGACAGATTTCAGCCCCAGCATTTT | CATAPDRFQPQHF
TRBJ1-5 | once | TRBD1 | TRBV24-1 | TGTGCCACCAGTGGGGACAGGGGGAATCAGCCCCAGCATTTT | CATSGDRGNQPQHF
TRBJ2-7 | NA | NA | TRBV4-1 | TGCGCCAGCAGCCAAGCGCCTGGCTCCTCCTACGAGCAGTACTTC | CASSQAPGSSYEQYF
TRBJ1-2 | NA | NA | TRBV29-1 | TGCAGCGTTGATCCCTCAGGACTTATCTATGGCTACACCTTC | CSVDPSGLIYGYTF